These T cell receptor beta chains were read from a single sample in a study of beta chain features in type 1 diabetes. Clones were read by immunoSEQ multiplex PCR, and TCRdb kept only the in-frame ones, dropping some. The sample contains hundreds of thousands of clones, 10% to 15% of which appear only once. The sequenced sample consisted of naive CD4+ T cells from blood. Receptors originate from a man aged 18 to 30 in good health. The CDR3 runs from the conserved cysteine through the conserved F or W. Each record gives: V gene, clone size, D gene, J gene, CDR3 DNA, CDR3 protein. D genes are given only for firm matches. Where a row states a size, it is once, few, many or the class of an expanded clone; other rows omit it.

v_gene: TRBV4-2
abundance: NA
d_gene: TRBD1
j_gene: TRBJ1-3
CDR3nt: TGTGCCAGCAGCCGCGACAGGGGGTTTGGAAACACCATATATTTT
CDR3aa: CASSRDRGFGNTIYF

v_gene: TRBV30
abundance: NA
d_gene: NA
j_gene: TRBJ2-2
CDR3nt: TGTGCCTGGAAACGGGTCAAGCTGAACACCGGGGAGCTGTTTTTT
CDR3aa: CAWKRVKLNTGELFF

v_gene: TRBV18
abundance: few
d_gene: NA
j_gene: TRBJ1-1
CDR3nt: TGTGCCAGCTCACCACAGTTGGGAGAGTCTGAAGCTTTCTTT
CDR3aa: CASSPQLGESEAFF

v_gene: TRBV7-9
abundance: NA
d_gene: NA
j_gene: TRBJ1-1
CDR3nt: TGTGCCAGCAGTCAAAAGCGTTTAGCGGAAGCTTTCTTT
CDR3aa: CASSQKRLAEAFF

v_gene: TRBV29-1
abundance: NA
d_gene: NA
j_gene: TRBJ2-5
CDR3nt: TGCAGCGTTGAAAGAGGCCCTTTCCAAGAGACCCAGTACTTC
CDR3aa: CSVERGPFQETQYF

v_gene: TRBV27
abundance: NA
d_gene: NA
j_gene: TRBJ1-1
CDR3nt: TGTGCCAGCAGTTTGGAGGGGACGAACACTGAAGCTTTCTTT
CDR3aa: CASSLEGTNTEAFF

v_gene: TRBV4-3
abundance: few
d_gene: NA
j_gene: TRBJ1-2
CDR3nt: TGCGCCAGCAGCCAAGTAGTTACCGGGGTGGCCGACTATGGCTACACCTTC
CDR3aa: CASSQVVTGVADYGYTF

v_gene: TRBV28
abundance: few
d_gene: TRBD1
j_gene: TRBJ2-7
CDR3nt: TGTGCCAGCAGCTTACGACAGGGTCGGTACGAGCAGTACTTC
CDR3aa: CASSLRQGRYEQYF

v_gene: TRBV4-2
abundance: NA
d_gene: NA
j_gene: TRBJ2-1
CDR3nt: TGTGCCAGCAGCCAAGATGGCCCCTTCAGCAATGAGCAGTTCTTC
CDR3aa: CASSQDGPFSNEQFF

v_gene: TRBV4-3
abundance: few
d_gene: TRBD2
j_gene: TRBJ2-7
CDR3nt: TGCGCCAGCAGCCAAGGTCTTGCCAGCGGGAGGTCCTACGAGCAGTACTTC
CDR3aa: CASSQGLASGRSYEQYF